Listed below are T cell receptor beta chains from one sample, sequenced in a study of CD8+ T cells in alopecia areata. The repertoire was sequenced with immunoSEQ multiplex PCR; TCRdb's copy has only in-frame clones and lacks some. The data contain 150,000 to 200,000 clones, 55% of them singletons. The sequencing input was CD4+ T cells sorted from blood. These receptors came from a human donor in good health. Both conserved end residues are part of each CDR3. A D gene is named only where the DNA matches it firmly. The listing skips clone size in some rows; elsewhere it reads once, few, many or a size class.

d_gene,abundance,v_gene,len,j_gene,CDR3aa,CDR3nt
.,few,TRBV7-3,13,TRBJ2-1,CASSLTSLNEQFF,TGTGCCAGCAGCTTAACTAGTTTAAATGAGCAGTTCTTC
.,.,TRBV2,13,TRBJ1-2,CASKGLSMNGYTF,TGTGCCAGCAAGGGACTGAGTATGAATGGCTACACCTTC
.,many,TRBV6-1,11,TRBJ1-2,CASSEVWGYTF,TGTGCCAGCAGTGAAGTATGGGGCTACACCTTC
.,once,TRBV2,13,TRBJ2-7,CASSERGNHEQYF,TGTGCCAGCAGTGAGAGAGGGAACCACGAGCAGTACTTC
TRBD2,once,TRBV14,14,TRBJ2-7,CASSPGTRPVEQYF,TGTGCCAGCAGTCCCGGGACTAGGCCGGTGGAGCAGTACTTC
.,.,TRBV15,14,TRBJ2-1,CATSGRQKYNEQFF,TGTGCCACCAGCGGTAGACAGAAGTACAATGAGCAGTTCTTC
TRBD2,few,TRBV2,16,TRBJ2-2,CASSLRTSGYTGELFF,TGTGCCAGCAGTCTCCGGACTAGCGGATACACCGGGGAGCTGTTTTTT
.,.,TRBV7-9,14,TRBJ2-6,CASNTGSGANVLTF,TGTGCCAGCAACACAGGGAGTGGGGCCAACGTCCTGACTTTC
TRBD2,.,TRBV29-1,12,TRBJ2-5,CSVALAVETQYF,TGCAGCGTAGCCCTAGCGGTAGAGACCCAGTACTTC
.,once,TRBV5-6,12,TRBJ2-4,CASSSLPGAQYF,TGTGCCAGCAGCTCACTCCCGGGAGCGCAGTACTTC
TRBD2,.,TRBV6-6,14,TRBJ2-3,CASSLREFTDTQYF,TGTGCCAGCAGTCTGCGGGAGTTCACAGATACGCAGTATTTT
.,.,TRBV15,15,TRBJ1-4,CTTSVQQGVNEKLFF,TGTACCACCAGCGTCCAACAGGGAGTTAATGAAAAACTGTTTTTT
.,.,TRBV5-6,12,TRBJ1-2,CASSRLRVGYTF,TGTGCCAGCAGCCGACTACGGGTTGGCTACACCTTC
TRBD1,.,TRBV11-2,16,TRBJ1-2,CASSLVRADRGLGYTF,TGTGCCAGCAGCTTAGTTCGAGCCGACAGGGGGCTTGGCTACACCTTC
.,once,TRBV11-2,14,TRBJ2-5,CASSSSRVGETQYF,TGTGCCAGCAGCTCAAGCAGGGTTGGGGAGACCCAGTACTTC
.,few,TRBV29-1,14,TRBJ2-2,CSVVVQGYTGELFF,TGCAGCGTTGTAGTGCAGGGGTATACCGGGGAGCTGTTTTTT
.,few,TRBV12-5,14,TRBJ1-2,CASAIGTALKGYTF,TGTGCTAGTGCAATCGGGACGGCCCTTAAAGGCTACACCTTC
TRBD1,.,TRBV10-2,13,TRBJ1-2,CASSRIDREGYTF,TGCGCCAGCAGTCGCATCGACAGGGAAGGCTACACCTTC
.,.,TRBV29-1,11,TRBJ2-1,CSVLLNPGQFF,TGCAGCGTTCTCCTGAACCCGGGGCAGTTCTTC
.,.,TRBV6-6,15,TRBJ2-6,CASRSGTPGANVLTF,TGTGCCAGCAGATCCGGGACTCCCGGGGCCAACGTCCTGACTTTC
TRBD1,.,TRBV2,14,TRBJ2-7,CASSVDRGLDEQYF,TGTGCCAGCAGTGTTGACAGGGGGTTGGACGAGCAGTACTTC
.,.,TRBV2,12,TRBJ2-6,CASSMRANVLTF,TGTGCCAGCAGTATGCGAGCCAACGTCCTGACTTTC
TRBD2,.,TRBV4-1,16,TRBJ2-5,CASSRAGLASRETQYF,TGCGCCAGCAGCCGGGCGGGACTAGCATCTCGAGAGACCCAGTACTTC
.,.,TRBV29-1,12,TRBJ2-5,CSGLLGKETQYF,TGCAGCGGGTTACTAGGGAAAGAGACCCAGTACTTC
TRBD2,.,TRBV28,15,TRBJ2-1,CASSAGGPTYNEQFF,TGTGCCAGCAGCGCGGGAGGGCCGACCTACAATGAGCAGTTCTTC
.,.,TRBV15,12,TRBJ2-5,CATSRSEETQYF,TGTGCCACCAGCAGGAGCGAAGAGACCCAGTACTTC